This T cell receptor beta chain originates from a study of persistence of HIV-infected CD4 T cells. The libraries were made with immunoSEQ version 4 in survey mode. Template was genomic DNA at 10 ng/uL, with up to 1 ug used per sample. The method was immunoSEQ multiplex PCR; TCRdb's version includes in-frame clones alone and lacks a portion of them. The data contain 40,000 or so clones, 88% of them singletons. Study results and caveats: CMV- and Gag-responding cells had lower TCRbeta richness than CD3/CD28-responding cells.

The CDR3 totals 14 residues. The V end was cut by 3 bases, the J end by 8 bases, with 11 bases between. The germline CDR1 and CDR2 sequences are LNHNV and YYDKDF (reference sequence). Nonspecific anti-CD3/anti-CD28 bead stimulation represents the broad CD4+ T cell repertoire. Sorting selected CD4+ T cells upregulating both CD40 ligand and CD69. Inclusion required CMV-positive serology and CD4+ counts above 400 cells/uL. As for this clone: Antigen: not known.

The TCR was taken from an adult woman with HIV who was CMV-seropositive. The rearrangement links TRBV15 to TRBJ1-6; D gene unclear. This specimen was CD4+ T cells sorted from PBMCs after approximately 19-hour stimulation, taken from a patient who received antiretroviral therapy. The CDR3 region is CATSSGQSHSPLHF. CDR3 nucleotides: TGTGCCACCAGCAGTGGGCAGAGTCATTCACCCCTCCACTTT.